This T cell receptor (beta chain) was identified during a study of blood T cell repertoires in COVID-19. About the research overall: Sources were T cells, B-cell-depleted T cells, or PBMCs; the material itself was cDNA or gDNA.

Data came from immunoSEQ multiplex PCR; TCRdb stores just in-frame clones and leaves some out. Seen here are 180,000 or so clones, around four fifths observed once, and the top ten hold about 14%. The CDR3 spans 17 residues. The receptor's source is a woman aged 70-85 years with COVID-19, enrolled during active disease. This chain uses TRBV21-1 with TRBJ2-4; the table's D gene call, TRBD2, was not cross checked with the DNA. TRBV21-1 constitutes a pseudogene. Sequencing used peripheral blood. The CDR3 DNA reads TGTGCCAGCAGCAAAGTTTGTTTGGTGAGGGCTTGGGACATTCAGTACTTC. Translated, it gives CASSKVCLVRAWDIQYF.